This TCR beta chain came from a study of T cell responses to AZD1222 COVID-19 vaccine (dated by TCRdb to the early 2020s). Study-wide context: A total of approximately 240 trial participants underwent TCR sequencing, of whom around 210 had received two doses of AZD1222 and roughly 26 had received two doses of the MenACWY control vaccine. Trial participants were enrolled into age subgroups of 18-55, 56-69 and 70-plus years, which contained about 150, 28 and 57 TCR-sequenced participants, respectively. The paper's findings and limits, for the study overall: Because no day 14 peak-response samples were available, repertoires were characterized only after the peak T cell response. In the small 56-69-year group, the increase in depth fell short of significance, most likely because of low power. After two AZD1222 doses, both the breadth and the depth of spike-specific TCRs were significantly higher than at day 0 and than in MenACWY recipients. Reportedly, close to half of the unique spike-specific TCRs recognized epitopes lying outside the regions that are mutated in the B.1.351 and B.1.1.7 variants. Vaccine-associated CD4 TCRs spanned the whole spike protein, with dominant responses in regions 160-218 and 743-854. Conclusions about previously exposed vaccinees were limited because only a handful of AZD1222 recipients were SARS-CoV-2 seropositive at baseline. Participants were mostly white British and included more females than males, and it was suggested by the authors that clonal diversity may have been underestimated.

The time point label, as the study defines it: about 28 days (+/-7) after the second vaccine dose. Because spike-specific TCR depth and breadth did not differ between the two schedules, AZD1222 recipients who got a second dose at roughly 4 weeks were pooled with those who got a second dose at roughly 12 weeks. Vaccinee samples came from UK trials COV001 and COV002, including a single-blind randomized controlled phase 2/3 trial of AZD1222 (ChAdOx1 nCoV-19) in healthy adults. Trial participant PBMC samples were collected at day 0 and day 28 after the second dose for TCRbeta chain sequencing. Note on this clone: Its antigen target is currently unknown. Qualities for individual bases were not recorded, and no much larger clone is one base off.

The CDR3 regions of human TCRbeta chains were analyzed by immunosequencing. Regarding the original processing steps: Repertoire TCRs were matched against a reference library of SARS-CoV-2-specific TCRs generated with the MIRA antigen-specificity platform. Breadth meant the fraction of unique TCRs that were SARS-CoV-2-associated, whereas depth meant the fraction of total T cells that were SARS-CoV-2-associated. Using the MIRA data, each spike-specific TCR was assigned both to the spike region to which the TCR was reactive and to a CD4 or CD8 class. Log10-transformed breadth and depth values were compared by one-way ANOVA with Sidak's multiple comparisons tests. TCRdb retrieved this table from immuneACCESS and kept in-frame rearrangements only. Not all clones are present; in checked studies, unresolved V genes account for under half, and no reason is known for the remainder. V and J calls and clone size are those listed in that table; D and trimming were worked out from the DNA. A total of under 150,000 clones appear in this sample, more than 70% of them only once. The ten most abundant clones make up 6.5% of the sample.

This TCR came from an adult who received the AZD1222 COVID-19 vaccine. The starting material was peripheral blood, obtained 28 days after the second AZD1222 dose.

The nucleotides are TGTGCCAGCAGCCAAAGTGGGGAAGGGGGCACTGAAGCTTTCTTT. This translates into CASSQSGEGGTEAFF. The chain couples TRBV27 to TRBJ1-1; the D segment could be TRBD1, given 6 matching bases. V drops 6 bases and J drops 4 bases, leaving 18 bases in between. The CDR1 and CDR2 encoded by the germline V gene (reference sequence) are MNHEY and SMNVEV. From the cysteine up to the phenylalanine, the CDR3 has a length of 15 residues. Here the CDR3 DNA is all that survives: 45 bases in frame from base 1.